This TCR beta chain was recorded in a study of blood T cells in healthy people across ages. Combining a sample-barcoded 5' primer with a J-beta primer mix, a second PCR ran for about 6 to 11 cycles. Each cDNA molecule carried a tag from a template-switch adaptor that contained 12 random nucleotides. TCRdb re-called the 5' RACE reads with MiXCR, one entry per CDR3 protein. The table shows 1.5 million to 2 million distinct CDR3 sequences, with approximately 30% occurring only once. This clonotype was detected ten times or more. Its antigen remains unidentified. Study results and caveats: As age increased, TCR beta diversity per million T cells fell in a roughly linear fashion. With donor CMV status unknown, expanded clonotype changes were possibly confounded.

The ends were cut back, 6 bases at V and 2 bases at J, with 11 bases in the middle. Germline loops: CDR1 MNHNY, CDR2 SVGAGI (reference sequence). The CDR3 has 13 residues. The sequence was collected from a woman between 25 and 40 years old in good health. Input material: blood. The chain recombines TRBV6-6 with TRBJ2-7; D remains ambiguous. In nucleotides, the CDR3 is TGTGCCAGCAGACCCGGGCAAGCCTACGAGCAGTACTTC. Amino acids: CASRPGQAYEQYF.